This T cell receptor beta chain comes out of a study of cytomegalovirus exposure and HLA in healthy donors. Study-level results: Researchers counted around 150 TCR beta chains as cytomegalovirus-associated. Analyzed later, most CMV-associated TCR beta chains appeared HLA-restricted.

In regard to this clone: The antigen is unknown.

Germline V gives CDR1 MDHEN, CDR2 SYDVKM. The CDR3 runs 16 residues. V lost 6 bases to trimming and J lost 5 bases; unmatched junction nucleotides: 10. Primers: 60 Vbeta forward and 13 Jbeta reverse. Produced via immunoSEQ multiplex PCR; TCRdb's table is partial and in-frame only. The sample holds 110,000 or so clones, under 90% seen once. Sequencing was done on a sample of PBMCs. The V call is TRBV28, the J call TRBJ2-3; 11 bases are a match to TRBD2. This clonotype was obtained from a woman younger than 35 in good health and CMV-seronegative. CDR3 region: CASSKLAGGSGDTQYF. The DNA of the CDR3 is TGTGCCAGCAGCAAGCTAGCGGGAGGTAGTGGAGATACGCAGTATTTT.